Below are 9 T cell receptor beta chains sequenced from a single sample in a study of shared clonotypes between healthy human individuals (dated by TCRdb to about 2020). The library was generated by the immunoSEQ multiplex PCR assay. Imported from immuneACCESS, the table was reduced by TCRdb to in-frame sequences with V and J called. These copies leave out some clones; in studies compared against another copy, an unresolved V gene accounts for under half, and the cause of the remainder is not known. This sample lists around 1.1 million clones; approximately 80% were detected once. The top ten hold approximately 0.95% of the sample. Sequenced: memory CD4+ T cells from PBMCs. The cell subset or site label for this specimen denotes: CD45RA-negative fraction. Receptors originate from a man younger than 35 in good health. Some clones in this sample may be carry-over from other donors' samples.

V and J are TRBV2 and TRBJ2-7; D is unresolved. V lost 5 bases to trimming and J lost 7 bases, with 9 bases between them. CDR1 is SNHLY and CDR2 is FYNNEI in the germline V gene. The CDR3 covers 11 residues. For the CDR3, the DNA is TGTGCCAGCAGTATGTCTCGGGAGCAGTACTTC. Encoded protein: CASSMSREQYF.

This rearrangement joins TRBV28 to TRBJ1-1, with TRBD1 matching 9 bases. CDR1 is MDHEN and CDR2 is SYDVKM in the germline V gene. V lost 5 bases and J lost 4; bases outside the gene matches: 11. This CDR3 is built from 16 residues. CDR3 in amino acids: CASSTLGTGLFTEAFF. DNA for the CDR3: TGTGCCAGCAGTACCTTGGGGACAGGGCTGTTCACTGAAGCTTTCTTT.

This chain joins TRBV5-5 and TRBJ1-2; D is uncertain. The germline V and J ends were trimmed by 0 bases and 5 bases, with 14 bases remaining between them. The V gene's germline CDR1 is SGHKS and CDR2 YYEKEE (reference sequence). The CDR3 consists of 15 residues. CDR3 in amino acids: CASSLVAGSSYGYTF. CDR3 bases: TGTGCCAGCAGCTTGGTAGCGGGGTCTAGTTATGGCTACACCTTC.

The chain uses TRBV7-3 and TRBJ2-5, with TRBD1 matching over 8 bases. This CDR3 is 14 amino acids long. Germline V gene sequence: CDR1 SGHTA, CDR2 FQGTGA. The ends lost 5 bases at V and 5 bases at J; junction bases unmatched: 7. CDR3 region: CASSLQGARETQYF. Here the CDR3 DNA reads TGTGCCAGCAGCCTGCAGGGGGCACGGGAGACCCAGTACTTC.

This chain links TRBV21-1 with TRBJ2-2; the table assigns TRBD2, which was not confirmed against the DNA. TRBV21-1 is given as a pseudogene. There are 18 residues in the CDR3. CDR3 coding DNA: TGTGCCAGCAGCAAAGATGGAGTAGCGGGTAGGAACACCGGGGAGCTGTTTTTT. It yields the protein CASSKDGVAGRNTGELFF.

A few counts support this clone. CDR3 region: CASSPPGGAEGYTF. CDR3 DNA sequence: TGTGCCAGCAGCCCCCCGGGGGGCGCGGAAGGCTACACCTTC. The gene calls are TRBV6-1 and TRBJ1-2, with D possibly being TRBD1 (6 bases). CDR1 is MNHNS and CDR2 is SASEGT in the germline V gene. The CDR3 covers 14 residues. The V gene lost 6 bases and the J gene lost 8 bases, with 19 bases spanning the gap.

The rearrangement uses TRBV5-1 and TRBJ2-5; 10 bases align to TRBD2. Looked up from germline, CDR1 is SGHRS and CDR2 is YFSETQ. V shed 2 bases, J shed 3 bases, and the junction held 4 bases outside the gene matches. This CDR3 is built from 15 residues. For the CDR3, the DNA is TGCGCCAGCAGCTTCGGACTAGCGGAGGAAGAGACCCAGTACTTC. Encoded protein: CASSFGLAEEETQYF.

The chain has TRBV4-1 and TRBJ2-5, with 9 bases that match TRBD2. Germline CDR1 MGHRA, CDR2 YSYEKL. The CDR3 consists of 16 residues. J lost 2 bases, V lost 4 bases, and 8 bases had no gene match. In nucleotides, the CDR3 is TGCGCCAGCAGCCCGGGAGTTCTAGCGGGACAAGAGACCCAGTACTTC. Protein sequence: CASSPGVLAGQETQYF.

The gene calls are TRBV10-3 and TRBJ2-3; possible D gene TRBD2, 6 bases. The CDR3 is 11 amino acids. The germline V gene encodes CDR1 ENHRY and CDR2 SYGVKD. Trimming removed 8 bases from V and 5 bases from J, with 8 bases in between. The CDR3 loop reads CAIGDLDTQYF. The CDR3 DNA is TGTGCCATCGGGGACTTAGATACGCAGTATTTT.